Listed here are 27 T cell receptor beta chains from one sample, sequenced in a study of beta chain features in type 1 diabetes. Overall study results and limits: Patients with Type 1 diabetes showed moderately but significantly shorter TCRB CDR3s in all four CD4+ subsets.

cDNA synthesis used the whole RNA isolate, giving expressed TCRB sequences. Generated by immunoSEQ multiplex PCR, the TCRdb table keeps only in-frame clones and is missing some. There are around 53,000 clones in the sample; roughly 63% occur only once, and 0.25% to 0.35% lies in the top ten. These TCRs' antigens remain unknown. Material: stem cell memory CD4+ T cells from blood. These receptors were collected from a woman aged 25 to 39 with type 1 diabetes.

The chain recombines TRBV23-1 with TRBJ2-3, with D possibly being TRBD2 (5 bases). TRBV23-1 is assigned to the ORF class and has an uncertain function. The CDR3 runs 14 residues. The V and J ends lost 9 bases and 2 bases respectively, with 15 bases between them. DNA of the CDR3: TGCGCCAGGGTAGGCCAGCGGCACACAGATACGCAGTATTTT. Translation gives CARVGQRHTDTQYF.

In DNA form, the CDR3 reads TGTGCCTGGAGTATGGGGACTACTGGTGAGCAGTTCTTC. It is translated as CAWSMGTTGEQFF. This chain links TRBV30 with TRBJ2-1; 7 bases fit TRBD2. V lost 2 bases and J lost 9; bases outside the gene matches: 7. This CDR3 has 13 amino acids. Looked up from germline, CDR1 is GTSNPN and CDR2 is SVGIG (reference sequence). Filled out from reference TRBV30 and TRBJ2-1, the complete variable domain reads SQTIHQWPATLVQPVGSPLSLECTVEGTSNPNLYWYRQAAGRGLQLLFYSVGIGQISSEVPQNLSASRPQDRQFILSSKKLLLSDSGFYLCAWSMGTTGEQFFGPGTRLTVL.

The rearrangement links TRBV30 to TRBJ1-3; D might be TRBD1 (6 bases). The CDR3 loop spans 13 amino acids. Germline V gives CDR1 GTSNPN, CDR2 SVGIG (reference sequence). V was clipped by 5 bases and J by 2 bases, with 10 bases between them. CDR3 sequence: CAWQGTAGNTIYF. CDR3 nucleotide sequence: TGTGCCTGGCAGGGGACCGCTGGAAACACCATATATTTT. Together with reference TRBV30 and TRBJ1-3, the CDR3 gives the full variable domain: SQTIHQWPATLVQPVGSPLSLECTVEGTSNPNLYWYRQAAGRGLQLLFYSVGIGQISSEVPQNLSASRPQDRQFILSSKKLLLSDSGFYLCAWQGTAGNTIYFGEGSWLTVV.

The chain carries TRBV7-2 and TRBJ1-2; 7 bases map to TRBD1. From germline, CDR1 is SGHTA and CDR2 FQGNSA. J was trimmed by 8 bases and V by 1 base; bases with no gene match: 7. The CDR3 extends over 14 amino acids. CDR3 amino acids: CASSLVVTGSGYTF. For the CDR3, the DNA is TGTGCCAGCAGCTTAGTTGTGACAGGGTCCGGCTACACCTTC.

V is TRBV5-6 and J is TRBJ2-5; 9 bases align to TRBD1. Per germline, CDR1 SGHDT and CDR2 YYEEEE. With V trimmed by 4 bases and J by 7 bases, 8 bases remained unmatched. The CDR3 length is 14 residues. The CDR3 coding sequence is TGTGCCAGCAGCCCGCGACAGGGGGGTGGGACCCAGTACTTC. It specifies CASSPRQGGGTQYF.

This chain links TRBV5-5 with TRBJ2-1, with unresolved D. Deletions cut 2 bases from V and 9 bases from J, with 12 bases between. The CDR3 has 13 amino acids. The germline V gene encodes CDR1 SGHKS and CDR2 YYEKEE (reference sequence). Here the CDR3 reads CASSFFAPSEQFF. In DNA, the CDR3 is TGTGCCAGCAGCTTCTTCGCCCCTAGTGAGCAGTTCTTC.

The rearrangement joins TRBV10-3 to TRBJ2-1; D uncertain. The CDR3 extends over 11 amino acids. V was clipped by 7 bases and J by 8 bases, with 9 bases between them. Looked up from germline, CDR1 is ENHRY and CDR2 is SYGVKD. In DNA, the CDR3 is TGTGCCATCAAGTCCGCGGATGAGCAGTTCTTC. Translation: CAIKSADEQFF.

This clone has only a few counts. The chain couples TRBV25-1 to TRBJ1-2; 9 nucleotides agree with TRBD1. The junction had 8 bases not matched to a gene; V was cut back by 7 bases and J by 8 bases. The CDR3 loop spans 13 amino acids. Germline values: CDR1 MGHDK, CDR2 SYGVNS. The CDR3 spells CASTAGQGRGYTF. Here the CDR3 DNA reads TGTGCCAGCACAGCGGGACAGGGAAGAGGCTACACCTTC.

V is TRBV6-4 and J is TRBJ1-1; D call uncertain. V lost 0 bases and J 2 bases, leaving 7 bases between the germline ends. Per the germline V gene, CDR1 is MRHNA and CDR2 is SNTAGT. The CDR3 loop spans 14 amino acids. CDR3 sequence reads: CASSDSSENTEAFF. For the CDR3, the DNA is TGTGCCAGCAGTGACTCGAGCGAAAACACTGAAGCTTTCTTT.

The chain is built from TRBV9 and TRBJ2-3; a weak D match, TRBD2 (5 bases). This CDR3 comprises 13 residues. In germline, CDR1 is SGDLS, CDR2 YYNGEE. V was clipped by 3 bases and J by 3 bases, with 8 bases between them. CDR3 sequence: CASSARGTDTQYF. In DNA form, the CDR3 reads TGTGCCAGCAGCGCCCGGGGAACAGATACGCAGTATTTT.

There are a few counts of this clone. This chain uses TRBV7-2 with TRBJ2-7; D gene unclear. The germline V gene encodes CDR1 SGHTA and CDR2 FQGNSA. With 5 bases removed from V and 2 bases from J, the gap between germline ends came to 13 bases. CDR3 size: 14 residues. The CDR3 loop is CASSPRRRTYEQYF. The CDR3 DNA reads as TGTGCCAGCAGCCCCCGGAGACGGACCTACGAGCAGTACTTC.

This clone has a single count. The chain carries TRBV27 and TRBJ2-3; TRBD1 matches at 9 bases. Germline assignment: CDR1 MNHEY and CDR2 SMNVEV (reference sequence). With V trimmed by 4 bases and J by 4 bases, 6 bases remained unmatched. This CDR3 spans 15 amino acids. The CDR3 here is CASSSGTGFPDTQYF. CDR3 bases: TGTGCCAGCAGTTCTGGGACAGGGTTTCCAGATACGCAGTATTTT.

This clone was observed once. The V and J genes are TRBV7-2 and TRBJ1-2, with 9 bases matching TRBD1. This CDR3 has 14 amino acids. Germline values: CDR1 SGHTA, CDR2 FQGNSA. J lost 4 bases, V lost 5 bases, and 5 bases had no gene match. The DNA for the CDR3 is TGTGCCAGCAGCCCATCGGGACAGGGCTATGGCTACACCTTC. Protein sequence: CASSPSGQGYGYTF.

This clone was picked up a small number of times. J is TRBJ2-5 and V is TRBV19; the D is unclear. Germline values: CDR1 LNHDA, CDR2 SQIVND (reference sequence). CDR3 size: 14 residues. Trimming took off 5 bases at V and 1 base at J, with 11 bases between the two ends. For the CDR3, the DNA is TGTGCCAGTAGTCTGTTCTTAGCCCAAGAGACCCAGTACTTC. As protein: CASSLFLAQETQYF.

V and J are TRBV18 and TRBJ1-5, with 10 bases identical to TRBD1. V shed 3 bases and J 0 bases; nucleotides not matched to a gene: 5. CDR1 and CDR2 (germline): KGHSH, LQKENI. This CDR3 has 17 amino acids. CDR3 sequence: CASSPTGGDRSNQPQHF. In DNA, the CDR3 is TGTGCCAGCTCACCGACAGGGGGCGATCGTAGCAATCAGCCCCAGCATTTT.

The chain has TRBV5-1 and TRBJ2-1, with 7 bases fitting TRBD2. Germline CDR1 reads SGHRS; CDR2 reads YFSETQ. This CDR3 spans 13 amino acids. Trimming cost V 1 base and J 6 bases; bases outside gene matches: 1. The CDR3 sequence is CASSLRLANEQFF. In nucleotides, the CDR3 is TGCGCCAGCAGCTTGAGACTAGCCAATGAGCAGTTCTTC.

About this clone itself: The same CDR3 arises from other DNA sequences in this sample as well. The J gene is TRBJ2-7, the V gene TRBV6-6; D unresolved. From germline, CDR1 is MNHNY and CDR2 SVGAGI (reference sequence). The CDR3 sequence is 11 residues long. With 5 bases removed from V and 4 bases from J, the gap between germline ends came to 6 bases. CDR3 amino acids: CASSPQYEQYF. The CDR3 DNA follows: TGTGCCAGCAGTCCTCAGTACGAGCAGTACTTC.

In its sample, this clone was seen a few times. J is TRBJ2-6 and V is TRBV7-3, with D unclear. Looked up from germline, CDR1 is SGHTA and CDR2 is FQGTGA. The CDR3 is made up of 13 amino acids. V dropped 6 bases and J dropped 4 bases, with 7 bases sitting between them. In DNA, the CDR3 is TGTGCCAGCAGGTTCCAGGGGGCCAACGTCCTGACTTTC. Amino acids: CASRFQGANVLTF.

CDR3 sequence reads: CASSLDSGLETQYF. The CDR3 nucleotides are TGTGCCAGCAGCTTGGACAGCGGACTAGAGACCCAGTACTTC. The rearrangement joins TRBV11-2 to TRBJ2-5, with D perhaps TRBD1 (6 bases). Trimming left V 3 bases short and J 4 bases short, with 12 bases between. CDR3 length equals 14 residues. The germline V gene has CDR1 SGHAT and CDR2 FQNNGV.

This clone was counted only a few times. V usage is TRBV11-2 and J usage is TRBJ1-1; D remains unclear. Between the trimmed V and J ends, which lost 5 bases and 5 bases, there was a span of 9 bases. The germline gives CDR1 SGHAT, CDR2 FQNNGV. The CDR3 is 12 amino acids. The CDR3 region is CASSLGLTEAFF. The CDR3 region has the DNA TGTGCCAGCAGCCTAGGGCTGACTGAAGCTTTCTTT.

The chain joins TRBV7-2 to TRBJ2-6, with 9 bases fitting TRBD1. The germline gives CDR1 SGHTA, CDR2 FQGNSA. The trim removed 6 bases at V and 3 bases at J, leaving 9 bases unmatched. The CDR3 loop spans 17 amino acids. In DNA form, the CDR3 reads TGTGCCAGCAGAGGAAGGGGACAGGGTGATGGGGCCAACGTCCTGACTTTC. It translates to CASRGRGQGDGANVLTF.

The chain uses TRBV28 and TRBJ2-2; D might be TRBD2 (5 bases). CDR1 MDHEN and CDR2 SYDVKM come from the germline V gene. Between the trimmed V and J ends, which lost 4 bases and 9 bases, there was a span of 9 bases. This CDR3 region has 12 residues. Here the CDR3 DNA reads TGTGCCAGCAGTTCCAGCGGCCGGGAGCTGTTTTTT. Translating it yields CASSSSGRELFF.

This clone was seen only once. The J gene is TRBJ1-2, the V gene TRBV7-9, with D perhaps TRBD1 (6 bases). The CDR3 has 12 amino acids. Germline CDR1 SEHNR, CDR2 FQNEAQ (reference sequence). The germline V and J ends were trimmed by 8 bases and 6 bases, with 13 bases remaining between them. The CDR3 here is CASLGAYHGYTF. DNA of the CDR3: TGTGCCAGCTTGGGGGCATACCATGGCTACACCTTC.

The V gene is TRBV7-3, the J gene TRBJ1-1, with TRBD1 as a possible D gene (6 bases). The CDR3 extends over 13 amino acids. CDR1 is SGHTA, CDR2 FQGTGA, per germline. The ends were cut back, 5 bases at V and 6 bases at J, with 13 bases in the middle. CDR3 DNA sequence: TGTGCCAGCAGCCCCGGACAGTACGCTGAAGCTTTCTTT. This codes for CASSPGQYAEAFF.

DNA of the CDR3: TGTGCCAGCGTCCGACAGGCTAATCACGAGCAGTACTTC. Translating it yields CASVRQANHEQYF. The genes are TRBV6-5 and TRBJ2-7; perhaps TRBD1 as D (6 bases). The CDR3 loop spans 13 amino acids. Trimming removed 8 bases from V and 5 bases from J, with 16 bases in between. The germline gives CDR1 MNHEY, CDR2 SVGAGI.

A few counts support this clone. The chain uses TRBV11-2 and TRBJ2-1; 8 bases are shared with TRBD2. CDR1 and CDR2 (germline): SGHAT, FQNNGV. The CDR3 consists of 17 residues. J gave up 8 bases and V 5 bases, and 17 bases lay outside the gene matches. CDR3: CASSPSPVSGSSDEQFF. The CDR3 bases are TGTGCCAGCAGCCCTAGTCCGGTCAGCGGGAGCTCCGATGAGCAGTTCTTC.

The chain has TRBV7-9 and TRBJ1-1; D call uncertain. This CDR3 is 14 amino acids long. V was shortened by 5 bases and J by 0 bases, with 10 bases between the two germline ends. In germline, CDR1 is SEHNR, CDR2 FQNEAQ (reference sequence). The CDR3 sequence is CASSDRSLNTEAFF. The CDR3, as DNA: TGTGCCAGCAGCGACCGGAGCTTGAACACTGAAGCTTTCTTT.